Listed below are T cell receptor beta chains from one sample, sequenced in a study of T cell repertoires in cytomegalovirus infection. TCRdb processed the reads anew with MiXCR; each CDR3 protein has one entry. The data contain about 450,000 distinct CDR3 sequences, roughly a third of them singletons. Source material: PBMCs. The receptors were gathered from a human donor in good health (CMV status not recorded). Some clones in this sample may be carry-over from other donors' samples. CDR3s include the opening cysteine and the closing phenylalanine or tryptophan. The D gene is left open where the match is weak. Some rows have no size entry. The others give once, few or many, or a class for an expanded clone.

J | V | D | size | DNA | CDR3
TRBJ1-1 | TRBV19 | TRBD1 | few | TGTGCCAGTAGTATCGGGACAGGAGCTTTCTTT | CASSIGTGAFF
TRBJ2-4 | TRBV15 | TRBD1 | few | TGTGCCACCAGCAAAGGGACAGGGGGCAAAAACATTCAGTACTTC | CATSKGTGGKNIQYF
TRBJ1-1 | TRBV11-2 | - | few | TGTGCCAGCAGCTTAGATCCCATGAACACTGAAGCTTTCTTT | CASSLDPMNTEAFF
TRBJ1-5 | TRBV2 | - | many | TGTGCCAGCAGAATGGGAAGTCAGCCCCAGCATTTT | CASRMGSQPQHF
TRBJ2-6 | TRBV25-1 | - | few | TGTGCCAGCCGGGACGACTCTGGGGCCAACGTCCTGACTTTC | CASRDDSGANVLTF
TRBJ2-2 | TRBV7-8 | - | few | TGTGCCAGCAGCCAGGAGGGGGTGAACACCGGGGAGCTGTTTTTT | CASSQEGVNTGELFF
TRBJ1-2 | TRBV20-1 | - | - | TGCAGTGCTAGGGCCCACAGGGAGGGCGACTATGGCTACACCTTC | CSARAHREGDYGYTF
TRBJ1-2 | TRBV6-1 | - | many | TGTGCCAGCAGTAATACAGTTATCGATGGCTACACCTTC | CASSNTVIDGYTF
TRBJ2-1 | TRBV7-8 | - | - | TGTGCCAGCAGCAAACACCAAGACGATGAGCAGTTCTTC | CASSKHQDDEQFF
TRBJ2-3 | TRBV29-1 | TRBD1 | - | TGCAGCGTTGAGGGGACGACAGGGGATACGCAGTATTTT | CSVEGTTGDTQYF
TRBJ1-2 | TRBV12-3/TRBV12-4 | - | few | TGTGCCACCGGTGGGGGAGCTAACTATGGCTACACCTTC | CATGGGANYGYTF
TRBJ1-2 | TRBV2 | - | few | TGTGCCAGCCGATGGGACATCCTCCCTGGCTACACCTTC | CASRWDILPGYTF
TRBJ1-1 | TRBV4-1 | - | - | TGCGCCAGCAGACCCGACGGTTTCGCTGAAGCTTTCTTT | CASRPDGFAEAFF